This T cell receptor (beta chain) is drawn from a study of blood T cell repertoires in COVID-19 (TCRdb year 2020). Context from the whole study: Collaborator samples came from the United States, Italy and Spain and covered acute and convalescent phases of COVID-19. A freely available public database, intended as a resource for researchers studying the immune response to SARS-CoV-2, is where the repertoires were released. Subjects who had been exposed to COVID-19, were actively infected with it, or had recovered from it provided the deeply sampled blood TCRbeta repertoires that made up the dataset. The samples were drawn from two sources: the first 160 participants of the ongoing ImmuneRACE study, and 950 to 1,500 subjects contributed by 6 global collaborators. Nearly every sample came with metadata listing a de-identified subject ID, COVID-19 status, age in years and sex. Where available, HLA class I and class II types were taken from metadata supplied by the sample provider and were not determined by assay-based typing. The prospective study material was composed of cDNA or gDNA derived from T cells, B-cell-depleted T cells, or PBMCs.

Overall study outcomes, separate from this receptor: The amount of clinical and demographic metadata varied by source and participant and was provided uncurated.

As regards this clone: The clone's antigen remains unknown. Base qualities are not at hand, and no much larger clone is one base apart.

Collaborating institutions collected whole blood in K2EDTA tubes following their own protocols. For TCRbeta analysis, collaborators shipped samples in one of three forms: frozen whole blood, isolated PBMCs, or DNA extracted from either of those sample types. The CDR3 goes from the cysteine to the phenylalanine over 15 residues. CDR3 DNA only is kept here, 45 bases in frame from base 1. Between the V and J ends, shortened by 2 bases and 0 bases respectively, the junction contains 11 bases. CDR1 and CDR2, per the germline V gene (reference sequence), are LNHDA and SQIVND. TCRbeta CDR3 regions were amplified from genomic DNA by means of the immunoSEQ Assay, a bias-controlled multiplex PCR. As for how the authors treated the data: Within the assay, amplification of reference gene primers was used to estimate how many nucleated cells each sample contained. To quantify the absolute abundance of each unique TCRbeta CDR3 rearrangement, sequence reads were collapsed and filtered. For each sample, productive Simpson clonality was calculated by taking the square root of Simpson's diversity index across productive rearrangements. TCRdb stores this immuneACCESS table with in-frame sequences only. Part of the clones is absent; in the studies checked, under half of the shortfall reflects unresolved V genes, and no reason is known for the rest. D and trimming come from the DNA, and the V and J calls and clone size come from that table. The sample data list approximately 250,000 clones, and roughly 80% of these were observed just once. The top ten constitute about 7.4% of the sample.

The specimen sequenced was peripheral blood. The sequence links TRBV19 to TRBJ2-7; a tentative D match to TRBD1 spans 5 bases. This clonotype was obtained from a woman in her fifties or sixties with acute or convalescent COVID-19. The sequence in DNA is TGTGCCAGTAGTATAAGGGGCAGGAGCTCCTACGAGCAGTACTTC. This codes for CASSIRGRSSYEQYF.